This T cell receptor beta chain was observed in a study of radiotherapy plus CTLA-4 blockade in lung cancer listed by TCRdb under 2018. Context from the whole study: Among the enrolled patients, roughly 19% had an objective response, and about 29% reached disease control.

In this study, focal radiation therapy paired with CTLA-4 blockade (ipilimumab) was tested in patients who had chemo-refractory metastatic non-small-cell lung cancer. Findings and caveats that apply to the study as a whole: After treatment with radiotherapy and ipilimumab, TCR clones that originated in tumors expanded in peripheral blood. Early dynamic changes in blood T cell clones, together with increased serum interferon-beta after radiation, were reported as the strongest predictors of response.

Comment on this clone: Its antigen has not been determined. Per-base qualities were not stored, and no clone one base away is much larger.

Library preparation was by the immunoSEQ multiplex PCR assay. The table was pulled from immuneACCESS by TCRdb, which kept in-frame rearrangements only. Such tables lose some clones; where checked, under half of the loss comes from unresolved V genes, and the rest has no known cause. The sample records about 94,000 clones, about four fifths of which are singletons. Roughly 23% of the sample is in the top ten clones. CDR1 and CDR2 are drawn from the germline V gene: SGHAT, FQNNGV. The CDR3 runs 13 residues from the cysteine to the phenylalanine. The retained sequence is limited to the CDR3, 39 bases, with the frame set at the first base. V is reduced by 3 bases and J by 9 bases, leaving a spacing of 12 bases between them.

The sequencing used peripheral blood, collected from a patient treated with radiotherapy plus ipilimumab. The sequence links TRBV11-2 to TRBJ2-1; matching of 5 bases hints at TRBD2 as the D gene. This TCR was recovered from a human donor with non-small cell lung cancer that progressed on radiotherapy plus ipilimumab. The CDR3 has the sequence CASSLLPGGEQFF. The DNA is TGTGCCAGCAGCTTGTTACCTGGAGGTGAGCAGTTCTTC.